Listed below are T cell receptor beta chains from one sample, sequenced in a study of human T cells and chemical hapten exposure. TCRdb analysed the RACE reads with MiXCR anew, one entry per CDR3 protein. The table lists about 84,000 distinct CDR3 sequences, 8% to 13% of them singletons. Sample: whole blood, taken in connection with sensitization to the hapten diphenylcyclopropenone (DPC). Receptor source: a woman in her fifties or sixties with alopecia areata. Some clones in this sample may be carry-over from other donors' samples. Each CDR3 is given with its conserved first and last residue. D genes are given only for firm matches. Size values are once, few and many counts, or a class for expanded clones, and some rows have none.

length | J | size | V | D | CDR3 | DNA
14 | TRBJ2-2 | many | TRBV12-3/TRBV12-4 | TRBD1 | CASSRQGGTGELFF | TGTGCCAGCAGTCGACAGGGTGGCACCGGGGAGCTGTTTTTT
17 | TRBJ2-7 | many | TRBV28 | TRBD2 | CASSYLRPAGGPNEQYF | TGTGCCAGCAGTTATCTACGTCCAGCGGGAGGGCCTAACGAGCAGTACTTC
15 | TRBJ2-7 | many | TRBV3-1 | . | CASSFPGTGTYEQYF | TGTGCCAGCAGCTTTCCCGGGACGGGCACCTACGAGCAGTACTTC
18 | TRBJ1-5 | many | TRBV5-5 | . | CASSSEAFHIRGNQPQHF | TGTGCCAGCAGTTCGGAGGCGTTCCACATCAGAGGCAATCAGCCCCAGCATTTT
14 | TRBJ2-7 | . | TRBV5-5 | TRBD1 | CASSETGTAGRQYF | TGTGCCAGCAGCGAGACCGGGACAGCTGGGAGGCAGTACTTC
15 | TRBJ2-1 | many | TRBV7-9 | TRBD1 | CASSLLDRGYNEQFF | TGTGCCAGCAGCTTACTGGACAGGGGCTACAATGAGCAGTTCTTC
16 | TRBJ2-7 | many | TRBV28 | TRBD2 | CASSLGGTSGSYEQYF | TGTGCCAGCAGTTTAGGTGGGACTAGCGGGAGTTACGAGCAGTACTTC
15 | TRBJ2-3 | many | TRBV3-1 | . | CASSQLSGSTDTQYF | TGTGCCAGCAGCCAGTTGAGTGGGAGCACAGATACGCAGTATTTT
17 | TRBJ2-2 | many | TRBV12-3/TRBV12-4 | . | CASSLALGASDTGELFF | TGTGCCAGCAGTTTAGCCTTGGGGGCGTCGGACACCGGGGAGCTGTTTTTT
13 | TRBJ2-1 | many | TRBV19 | TRBD2 | CASSLAGSNEQFF | TGTGCCAGTAGCCTAGCGGGATCGAATGAGCAGTTCTTC
15 | TRBJ2-1 | many | TRBV18 | TRBD1 | CASSPPSGTGVVQFF | TGTGCCAGCTCACCACCGTCCGGGACAGGGGTTGTGCAGTTCTTC
18 | TRBJ1-2 | many | TRBV11-2 | . | CASRLSPLRDIGMLGYTF | TGTGCCAGCAGATTAAGCCCGCTCCGGGACATCGGTATGCTTGGCTACACCTTC
16 | TRBJ2-5 | many | TRBV18 | TRBD2 | CASSRGTSGTQETQYF | TGTGCCAGCTCACGGGGGACTAGCGGGACCCAAGAGACCCAGTACTTC
14 | TRBJ1-5 | . | TRBV18 | . | CASSPGGKNQPQHF | TGTGCCAGCTCACCGGGGGGGAAGAATCAGCCCCAGCATTTT
13 | TRBJ1-5 | many | TRBV20-1 | . | CSAPGGGNQPQHF | TGCAGTGCCCCCGGTGGAGGCAATCAGCCCCAGCATTTT
18 | TRBJ2-2 | many | TRBV5-1 | TRBD2 | CASSFGTSGSSQPGELFF | TGCGCCAGCAGCTTCGGGACTAGCGGGAGCTCCCAGCCCGGGGAGCTGTTTTTT
14 | TRBJ2-3 | few | TRBV5-5 | . | CASSLWLSTDTQYF | TGTGCCAGCAGCTTGTGGCTAAGCACAGATACGCAGTATTTT
13 | TRBJ1-2 | few | TRBV12-3/TRBV12-4 | . | CASSLTKGTGYTF | TGTGCCAGCAGTTTAACGAAAGGGACAGGCTACACCTTC
17 | TRBJ2-1 | many | TRBV12-5 | TRBD2 | CASGLARGLAGNNEQFF | TGTGCTAGTGGTTTGGCCCGGGGGCTAGCGGGGAACAATGAGCAGTTCTTC
14 | TRBJ2-3 | few | TRBV4-1 | . | CASSQGPSTDTQYF | TGCGCCAGCAGCCAAGGCCCCAGCACAGATACGCAGTATTTT
17 | TRBJ2-3 | many | TRBV7-8 | . | CASSLVFRSTSTDTQYF | TGTGCCAGCAGCTTAGTTTTCCGCAGCACTAGCACAGATACGCAGTATTTT
14 | TRBJ1-1 | few | TRBV6-6 | TRBD1 | CASSKGTGNLEAFF | TGTGCCAGCAGTAAAGGGACAGGCAACCTTGAAGCTTTCTTT
16 | TRBJ1-1 | many | TRBV11-2 | . | CASSFIPRGTNTEAFF | TGTGCCAGCAGTTTCATTCCTAGAGGTACGAACACTGAAGCTTTCTTT
15 | TRBJ1-6 | few | TRBV7-2 | TRBD1 | CASSSQGADNSPLHF | TGTGCCAGCAGCTCACAGGGGGCAGATAATTCACCCCTCCACTTT
16 | TRBJ2-5 | many | TRBV28 | TRBD2 | CASSLASGRSQETQYF | TGTGCCAGCAGTTTAGCTAGCGGGAGAAGTCAAGAGACCCAGTACTTC
14 | TRBJ1-4 | once | TRBV9 | . | CASSSGMVGEKLFF | TGTGCCAGCAGCTCAGGGATGGTCGGTGAAAAACTGTTTTTT